These T cell receptor beta chains were read from a single sample in a study of tumor-infiltrating lymphocytes in primary liver carcinoma. TCRdb fed the multiplex PCR reads into MiXCR, producing one record per CDR3 protein. The repertoire consists of some 120,000 distinct CDR3 sequences, with 55% to 65% occurring once and the leading ten covering around 9%. The sequenced material came from liver tumor tissue from sampling region 1. All receptors come from an older woman with primary liver carcinoma and hepatitis B virus infection. Each CDR3 is given with its conserved first and last residue. Each record gives: D gene, clone size, V gene, J gene, CDR3 DNA, CDR3 protein. A D gene is named only where the DNA matches it firmly. The size field is filled for only some rows; it gives once, few, many or a size class.

D gene: NA
clone size: many
V gene: TRBV6-5
J gene: TRBJ1-2
CDR3 DNA: TGTGCCAGCAATCGACGCGCCTCTAACTATGGCTACACCTTC
CDR3 protein: CASNRRASNYGYTF

D gene: NA
clone size: NA
V gene: TRBV12-3/TRBV12-4
J gene: TRBJ2-1
CDR3 DNA: TGTGCCAACAGTCAAACCACGACTAGTGTGGTTCGCCTGCAGTTCTTC
CDR3 protein: CANSQTTTSVVRLQFF

D gene: NA
clone size: NA
V gene: TRBV6-2/TRBV6-3
J gene: TRBJ2-7
CDR3 DNA: TGTGCCGGCTGTCCACACCTCTACGAGCAGTACTTC
CDR3 protein: CAGCPHLYEQYF

D gene: TRBD1
clone size: NA
V gene: TRBV11-2
J gene: TRBJ1-1
CDR3 DNA: TGTACCAGTATGGACAGGGGCACGGGCACTGCAGCTTTCTTT
CDR3 protein: CTSMDRGTGTAAFF

D gene: NA
clone size: NA
V gene: TRBV12-3/TRBV12-4
J gene: TRBJ1-1
CDR3 DNA: TGTGCCATCAGTTTACCCTCGGGAACTGAAGCTTTCTTT
CDR3 protein: CAISLPSGTEAFF

D gene: NA
clone size: NA
V gene: TRBV7-8
J gene: TRBJ2-7
CDR3 DNA: TGTGCCAGCAGCACCAGGACGGGGACCTACGAGCAGTGCTTC
CDR3 protein: CASSTRTGTYEQCF

D gene: NA
clone size: NA
V gene: TRBV11-2
J gene: TRBJ2-7
CDR3 DNA: TGTACCAGCAGCTTCAGCACAGGAAGGACTAACGAGCAGTACTTC
CDR3 protein: CTSSFSTGRTNEQYF

D gene: NA
clone size: NA
V gene: TRBV11-2
J gene: TRBJ1-6
CDR3 DNA: TGTGCCAGCAGCTTTGTAATGAATTCACCCCACTTT
CDR3 protein: CASSFVMNSPHF

D gene: TRBD1
clone size: NA
V gene: TRBV5-5
J gene: TRBJ1-5
CDR3 DNA: TGTGCCAGCAGCTTGGTCGTACGGACAGGGGGCAATCAGCCCCAGCATTTT
CDR3 protein: CASSLVVRTGGNQPQHF

D gene: NA
clone size: few
V gene: TRBV7-8
J gene: TRBJ2-1
CDR3 DNA: TGTGCCAGCAGCCCGACCGGGACCACATTCCATAGAGAGCAGTTCTTC
CDR3 protein: CASSPTGTTFHREQFF

D gene: NA
clone size: NA
V gene: TRBV29-1
J gene: TRBJ2-2
CDR3 DNA: TGCAGCGTTGGTGGGGCTATCGCCACCGGGGAGCTGTTTTTT
CDR3 protein: CSVGGAIATGELFF

D gene: NA
clone size: NA
V gene: TRBV5-1
J gene: TRBJ2-1
CDR3 DNA: TGCGCCAGCAGCTTAGGCGGCTCCTTCGATGAGCAGTTCTTC
CDR3 protein: CASSLGGSFDEQFF

D gene: NA
clone size: NA
V gene: TRBV6-5
J gene: TRBJ1-4
CDR3 DNA: TGTGCCAGTAGCTGGGGGGCTATTACGGAAAAACTGTTTTTT
CDR3 protein: CASSWGAITEKLFF

D gene: NA
clone size: NA
V gene: TRBV6-6
J gene: TRBJ2-6
CDR3 DNA: TGTGCCAACGGTAAACAGGGCCCTGGGGCCAACGTCCTGACTTTC
CDR3 protein: CANGKQGPGANVLTF

D gene: NA
clone size: many
V gene: TRBV12-3/TRBV12-4
J gene: TRBJ2-3
CDR3 DNA: TGTGCCAGCAGTCCCACGGGGCACACAGATACGCAGTATTTT
CDR3 protein: CASSPTGHTDTQYF